These 8 T cell receptor beta chains originate from one sample sequenced in a study of T-cell memory formation after mild COVID-19. TCRdb used MiXCR to reprocess the 5' RACE reads, holding one entry per CDR3 protein. The top ten hold around 13% of the sample, which has approximately 580,000 distinct CDR3 sequences, around 21% seen once. The specimen was PBMCs or a T cell subset sorted from them (not recorded which). These TCRs come from an adult woman who had mild COVID-19 (a few samples of this study predate the infection). Cell type and time point are not known.

This clonotype was observed a handful of times. The chain employs TRBV20-1 and TRBJ2-3; no reliable D call. Germline V lookup: CDR1 DFQATT, CDR2 SNEGSKA (reference sequence). CDR3 length: 15 amino acids. Trimming left V 7 bases short and J 2 bases short, with 19 bases between. This CDR3 reads CSVVNGREITDTQYF. CDR3 DNA sequence: TGCAGTGTTGTCAACGGACGAGAGATCACAGATACGCAGTATTTT.

The rearrangement links TRBV7-7 to TRBJ2-3, with 7 positions matching TRBD2. Trimming at V came to 1 base and at J to 4 bases, leaving 5 bases not matched to a gene. This CDR3 has 15 residues. Germline loops: CDR1 SSHAT, CDR2 FNYEAQ (reference sequence). The CDR3 loop reads CASSLGGGPSDTQYF. In DNA form, the CDR3 reads TGTGCCAGCAGCTTAGGGGGGGGTCCCTCAGATACGCAGTATTTT. Based on the CDR3 plus reference TRBV7-7 and TRBJ2-3, the full variable domain is GAGVSQSPRYKVTKRGQDVTLRCDPISSHATLYWYQQALGQGPEFLTYFNYEAQPDKSGLPSDRFSAERPEGSISTLTIQRTEQRDSAMYRCASSLGGGPSDTQYFGPGTRLTVL.

V and J are TRBV30 and TRBJ1-1; the match to TRBD1 covers 8 bases. Per germline, CDR1 GTSNPN and CDR2 SVGIG (reference sequence). V gave up 5 bases and J gave up 6 bases; unmatched junction bases: 2. The CDR3 runs 11 residues. CDR3 protein: CAWQGASEAFF. The CDR3 DNA sequence: TGTGCCTGGCAGGGGGCTTCTGAAGCTTTCTTT.

Points on this clonotype: This may come from a read error, since a much larger clone is one base off. V usage is TRBV5-1 and J usage is TRBJ2-7; the D gene could be TRBD1 or TRBD2 (6 bases each). The germline gives CDR1 SGHRS, CDR2 YFSETQ. Trimming took 4 bases from V and 0 from J, leaving 14 bases between them. The CDR3 length is 15 residues. The CDR3 spells CASSVPGASSYEQYF. The CDR3 DNA is TGCGCCAGCAGCGTGCCGGGGGCGAGCTCCTACGAGCAGTACTTC.

In DNA, the CDR3 is TGCAGTGCTAAGGGGACCCTGGGGGCCAACGTCCTGACTTTC. Translation: CSAKGTLGANVLTF. The J gene is TRBJ2-6, the V gene TRBV20-1, with D perhaps being TRBD1 or TRBD2 (5 bases each). This CDR3 spans 14 amino acids. V shed 4 bases and J shed 4 bases, with 11 bases lying between them. Looked up from germline, CDR1 is DFQATT and CDR2 is SNEGSKA (reference sequence).

The rearrangement joins TRBV24-1 to TRBJ2-3; 10 bases align to TRBD2. This CDR3 has 15 amino acids. Per the germline V gene, CDR1 is KGHDR and CDR2 is SFDVKD. The V gene end was trimmed by 7 bases and the J gene end by 6 bases; junction bases not matched to a gene: 9. CDR3 loop: CATSPLSGRADTQYF. CDR3 DNA: TGTGCCACCAGCCCGCTGAGCGGGAGGGCCGATACGCAGTATTTT.

J is TRBJ1-2 and V is TRBV6-5; TRBD1 matches 7 bases. With 5 bases clipped from V and 6 bases from J, the junction kept 6 bases outside the gene matches. Germline V gene sequence: CDR1 MNHEY, CDR2 SVGAGI. This CDR3 has 13 amino acids. The CDR3 protein is CASSNYRGDGYTF. CDR3 DNA sequence: TGTGCCAGCAGTAACTACAGGGGTGATGGCTACACCTTC.

This chain joins TRBV12-3 or TRBV12-4 and TRBJ2-7; 8 bases are a match to TRBD1. V dropped 5 bases and J dropped 9; count of bases not matched to a gene: 9. This CDR3 is 13 amino acids long. The CDR3 protein is CASSPQMTGAQYF. DNA of the CDR3: TGTGCCAGCAGTCCTCAAATGACAGGGGCGCAGTACTTC.